These 31 T cell receptor beta chains were all obtained from the same sample, sequenced in a study of T cells expressing NK-cell markers. TCRdb reprocessed the 5' RACE reads, keeping one entry per CDR3 protein, no DNA. The sample has tens of thousands of distinct CDR3 sequences, and its top ten clones hold about 60%. The sequenced sample was blood T cells: a sorted CD56 or NKG2C T cell subset, CD4+ or CD8+ T cells, or bulk PBMC T cells (not recorded which). These receptors came from a woman between 18 and 70 years old in good health.

The V gene is TRBV7-2, the J gene TRBJ1-1; TCRdb selects TRBD1, and the lack of DNA leaves this call unchecked. Germline V gene sequence: CDR1 SGHTA, CDR2 FQGNSA. This CDR3 spans 14 amino acids. CDR3 in amino acids: CASSRTGSPAEAFF.

The rearrangement uses TRBV2 and TRBJ1-2. This CDR3 region has 15 residues. Germline-derived CDR1 and CDR2 are SNHLY and FYNNEI. The CDR3 sequence is CASSEALRVNYGYTF. The entire variable domain, with the rest obtained from reference TRBV2 and TRBJ1-2, is as follows: EPEVTQTPSHQVTQMGQEVILRCVPISNHLYFYWYRQILGQKVEFLVSFYNNEISEKSEIFDDQFSVERPDGSNFTLKIRSTKLEDSAMYFCASSEALRVNYGYTFGSGTRLTVV.

The chain links TRBV29-1 to TRBJ2-1. Per the germline V gene, CDR1 is SQVTM and CDR2 is ANQGSEA. The CDR3 covers 13 residues. The CDR3 is CSVVSQTYNEQFF.

CDR3 amino acids: CASSEGGSAWADTQYF. This chain uses TRBV2 with TRBJ2-3; TCRdb proposes TRBD1, but this gene call is untestable without DNA. CDR3 length: 16 amino acids. The germline V gene encodes CDR1 SNHLY and CDR2 FYNNEI.

The chain combines TRBV9 with TRBJ2-1; TCRdb gives TRBD2 as the D gene, but with no DNA this cannot be confirmed. Germline CDR1 and CDR2: SGDLS and YYNGEE. The CDR3 length is 14 residues. CDR3 in amino acids: CASSAPTSKDEQFF.

The CDR3: CSVAGLALANEQFF. V and J are TRBV29-1 and TRBJ2-1; TCRdb indicates TRBD2, and absent DNA this call remains unverified. Germline-derived CDR1 and CDR2 are SQVTM and ANQGSEA. This CDR3 is 14 amino acids long.

The rearrangement joins TRBV30 to TRBJ1-4. The CDR3 extends over 11 amino acids. The germline gives CDR1 GTSNPN, CDR2 SVGIG (reference sequence). The CDR3 loop is CAWSVNNQLFF.

This chain links TRBV30 with TRBJ2-4; TCRdb outputs TRBD2, but without DNA this stays unchecked. Germline V gives CDR1 GTSNPN, CDR2 SVGIG (reference sequence). This CDR3 contains 18 residues. This CDR3 reads CAWRALPGLVLAKNIQYF.

This chain joins TRBV7-9 and TRBJ2-3; lacking DNA, the TRBD2 call made by TCRdb goes unchecked. Germline V gene sequence: CDR1 SEHNR, CDR2 FQNEAQ (reference sequence). The CDR3 spans 14 residues. CDR3 region: CASSFGGRTDTQYF.

CDR3 loop: CASSGGMRQQGMNTEAFF. This chain joins TRBV5-6 and TRBJ1-1; the D call of TRBD1 rests on TCRdb alone, since no DNA is present to check it. Germline CDR1 and CDR2: SGHDT and YYEEEE. CDR3 size: 18 residues. The full variable domain, rest sourced from reference TRBV5-6 and TRBJ1-1, is DAGVTQSPTHLIKTRGQQVTLRCSPKSGHDTVSWYQQALGQGPQFIFQYYEEEERQRGNFPDRFSGHQFPNYSSELNVNALLLGDSALYLCASSGGMRQQGMNTEAFFGQGTRLTVV.

The rearrangement joins TRBV3-1 to TRBJ2-1; the D gene TCRdb calls, TRBD1, cannot be checked with no DNA. Germline-derived CDR1 and CDR2 are LGHDT and YNNKEL (reference sequence). The CDR3 loop spans 16 amino acids. CDR3 residues: CASSHLGQEFYNEQFF.

The chain is built from TRBV29-1 and TRBJ1-1. Germline CDR1 reads SQVTM; CDR2 reads ANQGSEA. This CDR3 is 14 amino acids long. The CDR3 region is CSVEDRGQSTEAFF.

This rearrangement joins TRBV9 to TRBJ1-1. CDR3 size: 12 residues. Germline V gene lookup returns CDR1 SGDLS and CDR2 YYNGEE. CDR3: CASSDENTEAFF. Complete variable domain (other parts from reference TRBV9 and TRBJ1-1): DSGVTQTPKHLITATGQRVTLRCSPRSGDLSVYWYQQSLDQGLQFLIQYYNGEERAKGNILERFSAQQFPDLHSELNLSSLELGDSALYFCASSDENTEAFFGQGTRLTVV.

The V gene is TRBV6-5, the J gene TRBJ2-2. The CDR3 contains 15 residues. Germline assignment: CDR1 MNHEY and CDR2 SVGAGI. The CDR3 protein is CASSYSAEITGELFF.

This chain uses TRBV7-3 with TRBJ2-1. CDR3 length equals 12 residues. Germline CDR1 SGHTA, CDR2 FQGTGA. This CDR3 reads CASSIGNNEQFF.

V and J are TRBV4-1 and TRBJ2-3. CDR3 size: 13 residues. Germline CDR1 and CDR2: MGHRA and YSYEKL. The CDR3 sequence is CASSQDRTDTQYF.

J is TRBJ2-7 and V is TRBV6-5; TCRdb picks TRBD1, but there is no DNA to check that call. This CDR3 has 16 residues. The germline V gene has CDR1 MNHEY and CDR2 SVGAGI. This CDR3 is CASSYARTFPGNEQYF.

The rearrangement uses TRBV27 and TRBJ2-7; no DNA is available, so the TRBD2 call from TCRdb remains unchecked. The CDR3 contains 13 residues. Germline-derived CDR1 and CDR2 are MNHEY and SMNVEV (reference sequence). The CDR3 loop is CASSPRLAYEQYF.

The CDR3 sequence: CASSESGEGQNEQFF. V and J are TRBV6-1 and TRBJ2-1; TCRdb gives TRBD2 as the D gene, but with no DNA this cannot be confirmed. The CDR3 extends over 15 amino acids. Germline CDR1 MNHNS, CDR2 SASEGT.

The chain links TRBV5-1 to TRBJ2-1; TCRdb's D gene call, TRBD2, goes unchecked for lack of DNA. Germline V gene lookup returns CDR1 SGHRS and CDR2 YFSETQ. The CDR3 runs to 16 residues. The CDR3 protein is CASNHFRCQVQNEQFF. Together with reference TRBV5-1 and TRBJ2-1, the CDR3 gives the full variable domain: KAGVTQTPRYLIKTRGQQVTLSCSPISGHRSVSWYQQTPGQGLQFLFEYFSETQRNKGNFPGRFSGRQFSNSRSEMNVSTLELGDSALYLCASNHFRCQVQNEQFFGPGTRLTVL.

J is TRBJ2-7 and V is TRBV4-1; the D call from TCRdb, TRBD2, cannot be confirmed without DNA. CDR1 and CDR2 from the germline V gene are MGHRA and YSYEKL. The CDR3 is 16 residues long. The CDR3 sequence is CASSQVTSAAGYEQYF.

The genes are TRBV28 and TRBJ2-6; the D gene TCRdb calls, TRBD1, cannot be checked with no DNA. This CDR3 has 14 residues. The germline CDR1 and CDR2 sequences are MDHEN and SYDVKM. The chain's CDR3 is CASWDRNGANVLTF.

The chain joins TRBV24-1 to TRBJ2-1; TCRdb calls TRBD1, which cannot be checked without DNA. CDR1 is KGHDR, CDR2 SFDVKD, per germline. The CDR3 is 14 residues long. CDR3 protein: CATSDGTGYNEQFF.

The CDR3 sequence is CASTPRGGFLIDEQFF. The chain couples TRBV5-6 to TRBJ2-1; TCRdb reports TRBD1, a call that lacks DNA to check it against. CDR1 is SGHDT, CDR2 YYEEEE, per germline. The CDR3 loop spans 16 amino acids. The whole variable domain, filled in from reference TRBV5-6 and TRBJ2-1, reads DAGVTQSPTHLIKTRGQQVTLRCSPKSGHDTVSWYQQALGQGPQFIFQYYEEEERQRGNFPDRFSGHQFPNYSSELNVNALLLGDSALYLCASTPRGGFLIDEQFFGPGTRLTVL.

The chain has TRBV20-1 and TRBJ2-7. This CDR3 has 12 residues. CDR1 is DFQATT and CDR2 is SNEGSKA in the germline V gene (reference sequence). The CDR3 reads CSTTSDSYEQYF.

The rearrangement links TRBV27 to TRBJ2-1; TCRdb gives TRBD1 as the D gene, but with no DNA this cannot be confirmed. The CDR3 spans 15 residues. The V gene's germline CDR1 is MNHEY and CDR2 SMNVEV (reference sequence). The CDR3 sequence is CASSTTGSGHNEQFF.

The rearrangement links TRBV5-1 to TRBJ1-1; no DNA is available, so the TRBD1 call from TCRdb remains unchecked. CDR3 length: 15 amino acids. Germline assignment: CDR1 SGHRS and CDR2 YFSETQ. The CDR3: CASSGKTGANTEAFF. Based on the CDR3 plus reference TRBV5-1 and TRBJ1-1, the full variable domain is KAGVTQTPRYLIKTRGQQVTLSCSPISGHRSVSWYQQTPGQGLQFLFEYFSETQRNKGNFPGRFSGRQFSNSRSEMNVSTLELGDSALYLCASSGKTGANTEAFFGQGTRLTVV.

J is TRBJ2-5 and V is TRBV29-1. This CDR3 has 12 amino acids. Germline V gives CDR1 SQVTM, CDR2 ANQGSEA. CDR3 in amino acids: CSVDKVGETQYF.

The chain links TRBV2 to TRBJ2-7; there is no DNA to check the TCRdb D call of TRBD1. Germline V lookup: CDR1 SNHLY, CDR2 FYNNEI. This CDR3 is 13 amino acids long. The CDR3 here is CASRTQGAGEQYF.

The chain uses TRBV13 and TRBJ2-1; TCRdb reports TRBD1, a call that lacks DNA to check it against. This CDR3 has 17 amino acids. Germline-derived CDR1 and CDR2 are PRHDT and FYEKMQ (reference sequence). CDR3: CASSWWGGGDRYNEQFF.

The chain uses TRBV5-1 and TRBJ2-3; TCRdb's D call of TRBD1 is untestable without DNA. Germline-derived CDR1 and CDR2 are SGHRS and YFSETQ. The CDR3 sequence is 13 residues long. CDR3 residues: CASSLRGADTQYF.